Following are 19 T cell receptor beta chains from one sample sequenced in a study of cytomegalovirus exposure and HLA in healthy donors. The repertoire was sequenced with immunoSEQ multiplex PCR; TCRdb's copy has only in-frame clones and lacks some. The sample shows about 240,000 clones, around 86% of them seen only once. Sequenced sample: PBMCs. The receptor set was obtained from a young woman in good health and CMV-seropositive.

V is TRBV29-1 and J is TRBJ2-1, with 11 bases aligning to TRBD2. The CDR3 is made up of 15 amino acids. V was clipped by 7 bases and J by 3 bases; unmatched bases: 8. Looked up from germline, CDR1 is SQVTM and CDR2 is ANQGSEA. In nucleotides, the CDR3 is TGCAGCGGGGAGGGGGGACTAGCGGACTACAATGAGCAGTTCTTC. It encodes CSGEGGLADYNEQFF.

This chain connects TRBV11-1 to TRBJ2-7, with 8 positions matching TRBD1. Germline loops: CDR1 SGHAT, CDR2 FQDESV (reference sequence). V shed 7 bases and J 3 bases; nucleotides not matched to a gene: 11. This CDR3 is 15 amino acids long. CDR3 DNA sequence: TGTGCCAGCAATTCACAGGGGGATCCATTCTACGAGCAGTACTTC. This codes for CASNSQGDPFYEQYF.

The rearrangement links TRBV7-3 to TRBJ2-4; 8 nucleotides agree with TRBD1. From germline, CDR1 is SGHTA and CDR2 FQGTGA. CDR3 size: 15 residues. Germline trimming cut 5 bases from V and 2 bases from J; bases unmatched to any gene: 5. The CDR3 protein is CASSPSGGPKNIQYF. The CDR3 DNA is TGTGCCAGCAGCCCTTCAGGGGGCCCCAAAAACATTCAGTACTTC.

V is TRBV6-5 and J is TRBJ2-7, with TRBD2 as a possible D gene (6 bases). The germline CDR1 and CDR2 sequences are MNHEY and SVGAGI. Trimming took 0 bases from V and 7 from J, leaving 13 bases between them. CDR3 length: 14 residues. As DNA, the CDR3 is TGTGCCAGCAGTTACTCGCCTCAACGGGGGGAGCAGTACTTC. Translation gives CASSYSPQRGEQYF.

The CDR3 here is CASSFDRQGQVQYF. CDR3 DNA: TGCGCCAGCAGCTTCGACAGACAGGGTCAGGTGCAGTACTTC. The rearrangement joins TRBV5-1 to TRBJ2-7, with 7 nucleotides matching TRBD1. The CDR3 loop spans 14 amino acids. The V and J ends lost 2 bases and 9 bases, in that order; junction bases with no gene match: 11. Germline V gene data show CDR1 as SGHRS and CDR2 as YFSETQ.

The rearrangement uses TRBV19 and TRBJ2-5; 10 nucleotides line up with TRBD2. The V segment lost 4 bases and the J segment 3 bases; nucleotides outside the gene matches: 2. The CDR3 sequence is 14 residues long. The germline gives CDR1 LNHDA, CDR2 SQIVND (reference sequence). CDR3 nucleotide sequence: TGTGCCAGTAGTACCGGACTAGCGGAAGAGACCCAGTACTTC. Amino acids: CASSTGLAEETQYF.

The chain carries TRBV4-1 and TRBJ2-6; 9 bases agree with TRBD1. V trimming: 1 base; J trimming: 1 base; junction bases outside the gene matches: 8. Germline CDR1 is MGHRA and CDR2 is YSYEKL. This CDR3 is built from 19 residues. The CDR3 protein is CASSQGPGQGVSGANVLTF. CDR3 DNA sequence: TGCGCCAGCAGCCAAGGGCCGGGACAGGGAGTTTCTGGGGCCAACGTCCTGACTTTC.

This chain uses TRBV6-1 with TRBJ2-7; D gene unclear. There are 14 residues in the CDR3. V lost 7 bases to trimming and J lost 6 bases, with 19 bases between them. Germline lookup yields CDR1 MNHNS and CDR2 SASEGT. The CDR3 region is CASIDTLQMPEQYF. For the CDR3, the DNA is TGTGCCAGCATAGACACACTCCAGATGCCCGAGCAGTACTTC.

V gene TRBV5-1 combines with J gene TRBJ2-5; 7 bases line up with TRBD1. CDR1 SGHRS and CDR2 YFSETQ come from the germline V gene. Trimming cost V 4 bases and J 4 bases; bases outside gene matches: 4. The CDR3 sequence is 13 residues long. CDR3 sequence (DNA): TGCGCCAGCAGCAAAACAGGGGCAGAGACCCAGTACTTC. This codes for CASSKTGAETQYF.

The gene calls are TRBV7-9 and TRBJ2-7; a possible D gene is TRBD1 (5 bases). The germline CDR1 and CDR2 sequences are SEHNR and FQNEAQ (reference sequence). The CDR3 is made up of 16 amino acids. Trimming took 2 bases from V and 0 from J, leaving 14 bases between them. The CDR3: CASSLRADTYSYEQYF. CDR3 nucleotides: TGTGCCAGCAGCTTACGCGCGGACACCTACTCCTACGAGCAGTACTTC.

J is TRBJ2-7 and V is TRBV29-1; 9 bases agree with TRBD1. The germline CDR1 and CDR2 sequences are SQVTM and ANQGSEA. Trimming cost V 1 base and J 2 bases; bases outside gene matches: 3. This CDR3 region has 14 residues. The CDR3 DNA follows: TGCAGCGTTGAAGGGACAGGGGAAACCTACGAGCAGTACTTC. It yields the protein CSVEGTGETYEQYF.

The CDR3 is CASSFFVGAVNTGELFF. The CDR3 DNA reads as TGTGCCAGCAGTTTCTTTGTGGGGGCAGTAAACACCGGGGAGCTGTTTTTT. The gene calls are TRBV27 and TRBJ2-2; TRBD1 is a possible D gene (6 bases). Trimming stripped 3 bases from V and 2 bases from J, with 16 bases between. The germline V gene encodes CDR1 MNHEY and CDR2 SMNVEV (reference sequence). There are 17 residues in the CDR3.

The CDR3 here is CASSPSGRFAGELFF. The CDR3 DNA is TGTGCCAGCTCCCCTAGCGGGAGATTCGCCGGGGAGCTGTTTTTT. The V and J genes are TRBV18 and TRBJ2-2, with 10 bases matching TRBD2. Per germline, CDR1 KGHSH and CDR2 LQKENI. J gave up 6 bases and V 6 bases, and 7 bases lay outside the gene matches. The CDR3 consists of 15 residues.

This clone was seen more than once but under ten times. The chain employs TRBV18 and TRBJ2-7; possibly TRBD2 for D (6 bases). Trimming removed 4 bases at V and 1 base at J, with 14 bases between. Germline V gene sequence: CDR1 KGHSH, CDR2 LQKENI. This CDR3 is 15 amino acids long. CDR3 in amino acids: CASSLSGLTSYEQYF. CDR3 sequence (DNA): TGTGCCAGCTCACTAAGCGGGCTCACTTCCTACGAGCAGTACTTC.

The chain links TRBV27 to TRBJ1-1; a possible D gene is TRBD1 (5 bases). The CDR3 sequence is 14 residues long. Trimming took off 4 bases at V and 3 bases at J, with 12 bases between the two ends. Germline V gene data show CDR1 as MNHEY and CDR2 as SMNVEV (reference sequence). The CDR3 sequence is CASSSGVRDTEAFF. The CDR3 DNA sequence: TGTGCCAGCAGTTCAGGAGTCAGGGACACTGAAGCTTTCTTT.

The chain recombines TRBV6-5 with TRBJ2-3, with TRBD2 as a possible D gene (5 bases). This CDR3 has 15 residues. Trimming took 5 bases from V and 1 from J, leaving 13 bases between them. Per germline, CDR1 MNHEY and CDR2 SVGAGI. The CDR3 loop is CASSRSEGGTDTQYF. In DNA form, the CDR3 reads TGTGCCAGCAGTAGGAGTGAGGGCGGCACAGATACGCAGTATTTT.

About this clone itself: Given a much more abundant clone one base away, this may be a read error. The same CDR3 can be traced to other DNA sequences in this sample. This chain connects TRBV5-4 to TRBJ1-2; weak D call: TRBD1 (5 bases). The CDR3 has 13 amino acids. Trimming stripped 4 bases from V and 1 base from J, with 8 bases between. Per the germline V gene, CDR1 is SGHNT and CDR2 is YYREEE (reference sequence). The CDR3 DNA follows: TGTGCCAGCAGCCCAGACAGTAACTATGGCTACACCTTC. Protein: CASSPDSNYGYTF.

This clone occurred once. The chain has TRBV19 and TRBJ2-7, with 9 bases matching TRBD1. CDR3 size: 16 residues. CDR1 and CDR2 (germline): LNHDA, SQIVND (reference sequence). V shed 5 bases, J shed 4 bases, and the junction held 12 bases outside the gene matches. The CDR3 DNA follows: TGTGCCAGTAGTCCCCGGGGCGGGACAGGGCGGTACGAGCAGTACTTC. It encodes CASSPRGGTGRYEQYF. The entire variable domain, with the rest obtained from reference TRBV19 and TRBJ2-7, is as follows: DGGITQSPKYLFRKEGQNVTLSCEQNLNHDAMYWYRQDPGQGLRLIYYSQIVNDFQKGDIAEGYSVSREKKESFPLTVTSAQKNPTAFYLCASSPRGGTGRYEQYFGPGTRLTVT.

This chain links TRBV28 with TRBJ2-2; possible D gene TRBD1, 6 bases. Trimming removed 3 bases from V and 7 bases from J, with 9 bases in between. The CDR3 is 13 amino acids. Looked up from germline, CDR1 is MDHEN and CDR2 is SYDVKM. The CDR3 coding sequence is TGTGCCAGCAGTTTGGGGGCGTACGGGGAGCTGTTTTTT. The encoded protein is CASSLGAYGELFF. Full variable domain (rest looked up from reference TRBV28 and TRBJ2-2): DVKVTQSSRYLVKRTGEKVFLECVQDMDHENMFWYRQDPGLGLRLIYFSYDVKMKEKGDIPEGYSVSREKKERFSLILESASTNQTSMYLCASSLGAYGELFFGEGSRLTVL.